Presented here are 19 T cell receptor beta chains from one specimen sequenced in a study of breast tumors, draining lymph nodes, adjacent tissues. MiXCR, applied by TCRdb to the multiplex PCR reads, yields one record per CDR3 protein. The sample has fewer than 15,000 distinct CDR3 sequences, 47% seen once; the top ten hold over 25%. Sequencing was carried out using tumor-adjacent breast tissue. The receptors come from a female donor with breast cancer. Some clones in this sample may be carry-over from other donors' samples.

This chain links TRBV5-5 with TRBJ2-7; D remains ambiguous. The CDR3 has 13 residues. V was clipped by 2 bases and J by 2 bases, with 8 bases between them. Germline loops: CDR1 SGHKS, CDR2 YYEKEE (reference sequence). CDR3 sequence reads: CASSFRVTYEQYF. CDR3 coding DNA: TGTGCCAGCAGCTTCCGAGTTACCTACGAGCAGTACTTC.

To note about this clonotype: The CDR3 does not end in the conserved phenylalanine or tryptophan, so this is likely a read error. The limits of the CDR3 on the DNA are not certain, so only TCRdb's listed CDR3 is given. Here the CDR3 reads CASSRQDLM. This sequence joins TRBV7-8 and TRBJ2-3; TRBD1 was called by the table and not checked on the DNA. The CDR3 has 9 amino acids, counting both end residues. The germline gives CDR1 SGHVS, CDR2 FQNEAQ.

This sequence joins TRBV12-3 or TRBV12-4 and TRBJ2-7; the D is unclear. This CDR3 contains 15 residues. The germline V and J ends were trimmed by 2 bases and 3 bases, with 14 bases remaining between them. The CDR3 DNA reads TGTGCCAGCAGTTTAAAAGCCAACTATGGCTACGAGCAGTACTTC. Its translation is CASSLKANYGYEQYF.

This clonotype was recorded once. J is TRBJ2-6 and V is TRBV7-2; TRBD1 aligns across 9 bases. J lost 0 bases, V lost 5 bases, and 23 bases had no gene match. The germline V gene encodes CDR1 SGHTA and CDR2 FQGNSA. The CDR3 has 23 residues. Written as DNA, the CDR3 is TGTGCCAGCAGCCGTCCACGGGGACAGGGAGTCCCCGGGCTGTGCTCTGGGGCCAACGTCCTGACTTTC. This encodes CASSRPRGQGVPGLCSGANVLTF.

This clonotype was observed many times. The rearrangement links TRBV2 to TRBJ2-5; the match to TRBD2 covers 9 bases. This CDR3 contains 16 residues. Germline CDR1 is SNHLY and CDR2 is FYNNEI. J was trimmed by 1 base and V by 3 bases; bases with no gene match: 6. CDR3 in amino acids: CASSEYSAGGQETQYF. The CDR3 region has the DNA TGTGCCAGCAGTGAGTATTCAGCGGGAGGCCAAGAGACCCAGTACTTC.

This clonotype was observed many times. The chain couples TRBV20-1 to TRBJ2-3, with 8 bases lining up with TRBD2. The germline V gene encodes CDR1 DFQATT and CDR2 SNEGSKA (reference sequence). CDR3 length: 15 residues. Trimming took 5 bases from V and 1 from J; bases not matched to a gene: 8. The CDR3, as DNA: TGCAGTGCTCCTGATCGGGGGGGCCGCACAGATACGCAGTATTTT. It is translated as CSAPDRGGRTDTQYF.

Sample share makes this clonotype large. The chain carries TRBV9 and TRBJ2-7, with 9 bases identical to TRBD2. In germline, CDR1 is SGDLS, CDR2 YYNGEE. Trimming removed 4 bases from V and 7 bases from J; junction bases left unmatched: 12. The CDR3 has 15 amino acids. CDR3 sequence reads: CASSPPSGTVREQYF. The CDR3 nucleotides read TGTGCCAGCAGCCCCCCTAGCGGGACGGTACGGGAGCAGTACTTC.

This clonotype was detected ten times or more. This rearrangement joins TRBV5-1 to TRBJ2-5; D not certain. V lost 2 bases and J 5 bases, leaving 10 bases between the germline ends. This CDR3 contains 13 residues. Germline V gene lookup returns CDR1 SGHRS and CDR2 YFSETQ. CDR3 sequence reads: CASSFSSAETQYF. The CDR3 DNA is TGCGCCAGCAGCTTTAGCTCGGCGGAGACCCAGTACTTC.

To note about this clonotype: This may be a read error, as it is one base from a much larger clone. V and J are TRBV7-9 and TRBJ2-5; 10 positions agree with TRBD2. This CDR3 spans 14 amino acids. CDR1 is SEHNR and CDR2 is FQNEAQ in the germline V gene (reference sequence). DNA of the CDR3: TGTGCCAGCATAGATAGCGGGGGGTCTGAGACCCGGTACTTC. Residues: CASIDSGGSETRYF. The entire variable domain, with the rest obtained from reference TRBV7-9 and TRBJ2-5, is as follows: DTGVSQNPRHKITKRGQNVTFRCDPISEHNRLYWYRQTLGQGPEFLTYFQNEAQLEKSRLLSDRFSAERPKGSFSTLEIQRTEQGDSAMYLCASIDSGGSETRYFGPGTRLLVL.

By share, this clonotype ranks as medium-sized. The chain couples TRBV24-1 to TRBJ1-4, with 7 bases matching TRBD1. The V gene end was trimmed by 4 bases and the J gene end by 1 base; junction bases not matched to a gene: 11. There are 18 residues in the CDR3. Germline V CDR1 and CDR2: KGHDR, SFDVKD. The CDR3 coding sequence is TGTGCCACCAGTGACCCGACAGGGTTAAGAGGAACTAATGAAAAACTGTTTTTT. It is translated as CATSDPTGLRGTNEKLFF.

CDR3 sequence reads: CASSLSGHGNTIYF. The CDR3, as DNA: TGTGCCAGCAGTTTATCAGGGCATGGAAACACCATATATTTT. J is TRBJ1-3 and V is TRBV27; D not certain. The CDR3 contains 14 residues. V was trimmed by 0 bases and J by 3 bases, leaving 6 bases between them. Looked up from germline, CDR1 is MNHEY and CDR2 is SMNVEV (reference sequence).

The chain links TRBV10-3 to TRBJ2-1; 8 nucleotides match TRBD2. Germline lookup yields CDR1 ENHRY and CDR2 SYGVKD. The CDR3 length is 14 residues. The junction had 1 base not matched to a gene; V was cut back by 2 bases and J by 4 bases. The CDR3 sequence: CAISETSGYNEQFF. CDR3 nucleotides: TGTGCCATCAGTGAGACTAGCGGTTACAATGAGCAGTTCTTC.

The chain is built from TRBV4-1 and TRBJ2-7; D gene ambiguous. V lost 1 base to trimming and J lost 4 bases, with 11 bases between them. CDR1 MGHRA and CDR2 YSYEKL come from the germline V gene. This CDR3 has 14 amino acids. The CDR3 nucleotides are TGCGCCAGCAGCCAAGTATACAAGAGGTACGAGCAGTACTTC. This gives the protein CASSQVYKRYEQYF.

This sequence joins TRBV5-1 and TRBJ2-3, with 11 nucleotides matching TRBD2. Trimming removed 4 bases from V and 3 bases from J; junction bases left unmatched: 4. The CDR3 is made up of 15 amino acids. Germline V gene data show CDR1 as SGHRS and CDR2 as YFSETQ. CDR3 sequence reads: CASSRLAGGTDTQYF. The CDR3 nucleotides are TGCGCCAGCAGCAGGCTAGCGGGAGGAACAGATACGCAGTATTTT.

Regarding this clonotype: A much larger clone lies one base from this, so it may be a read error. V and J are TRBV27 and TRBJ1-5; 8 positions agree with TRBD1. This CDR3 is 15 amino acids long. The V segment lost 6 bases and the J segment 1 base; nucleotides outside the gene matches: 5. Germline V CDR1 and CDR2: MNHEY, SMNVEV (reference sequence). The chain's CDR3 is CASRSGTGSNQPQHF. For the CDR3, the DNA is TGTGCCAGCAGATCCGGGACAGGAAGCAATCAGCCCCAGCATTTT.

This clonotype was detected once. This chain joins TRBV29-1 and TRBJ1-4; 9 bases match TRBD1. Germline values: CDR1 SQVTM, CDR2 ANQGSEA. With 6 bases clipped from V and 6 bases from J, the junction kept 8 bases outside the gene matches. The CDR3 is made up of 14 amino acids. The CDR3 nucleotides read TGCAGCGTCGCGGACAGGGGCGAGGATGAAAAACTGTTTTTT. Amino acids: CSVADRGEDEKLFF.

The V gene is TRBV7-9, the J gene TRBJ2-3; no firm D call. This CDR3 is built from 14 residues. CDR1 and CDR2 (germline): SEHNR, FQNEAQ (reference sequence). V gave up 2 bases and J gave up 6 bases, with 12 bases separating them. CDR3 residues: CASSLSTPQDTQYF. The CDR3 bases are TGTGCCAGCAGCTTATCGACTCCCCAGGATACGCAGTATTTT.

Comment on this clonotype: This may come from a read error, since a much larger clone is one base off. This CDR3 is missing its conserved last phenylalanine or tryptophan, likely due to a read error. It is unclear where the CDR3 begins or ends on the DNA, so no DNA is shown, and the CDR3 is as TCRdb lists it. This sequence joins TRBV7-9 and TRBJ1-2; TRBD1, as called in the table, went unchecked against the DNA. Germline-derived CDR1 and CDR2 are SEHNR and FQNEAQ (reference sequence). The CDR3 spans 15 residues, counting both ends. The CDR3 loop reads CASSSSSQGADGHPL.

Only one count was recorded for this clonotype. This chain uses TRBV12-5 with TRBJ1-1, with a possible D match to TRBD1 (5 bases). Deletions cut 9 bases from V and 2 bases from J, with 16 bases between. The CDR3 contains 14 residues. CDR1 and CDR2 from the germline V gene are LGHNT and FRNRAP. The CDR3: CARGHGGVNTEAFF. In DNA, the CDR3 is TGTGCTAGAGGCCATGGAGGGGTCAACACTGAAGCTTTCTTT.